What follows are 27 T cell receptor beta chains derived from one specimen sequenced in a study of cytomegalovirus exposure and HLA in healthy donors. A multiplex PCR was run with 60 Vbeta primers and 13 Jbeta primers. Assay used: immunoSEQ multiplex PCR; TCRdb lists only in-frame clones, some missing. The data show roughly 100,000 clones, 82% seen once. The sequencing input was PBMCs. Every receptor here comes from a man aged 50 or older in good health and CMV-seronegative.

This clone was counted between two and nine times. The rearrangement uses TRBV19 and TRBJ1-2, with no clear D. V lost 1 base and J lost 5, with 8 bases in between. This CDR3 is built from 13 residues. Germline lookup yields CDR1 LNHDA and CDR2 SQIVND (reference sequence). DNA of the CDR3: TGTGCCAGTAGTATAGGGTCAGGATATGGCTACACCTTC. This translates into CASSIGSGYGYTF.

A note on this clone: The junction departs from germline at one end; a sequencing error may be responsible. As DNA, the CDR3 is TGCAGCGTTGAAGCAGGGGATAGGCTCTTC. It is translated as CSVEAGDRLF. V usage is TRBV29-1 and J usage is TRBJ2-1, with D possibly matching TRBD1 (6 bases). Germline CDR1 and CDR2: SQVTM and ANQGSEA. This CDR3 spans 10 amino acids.

This chain uses TRBV9 with TRBJ1-1; D uncertain. The germline gives CDR1 SGDLS, CDR2 YYNGEE. Between the trimmed V and J ends, which lost 1 base and 1 base, there was a span of 8 bases. This CDR3 spans 14 amino acids. CDR3 sequence reads: CASSVSGWNTEAFF. The CDR3 DNA reads as TGTGCCAGCAGCGTATCCGGGTGGAACACTGAAGCTTTCTTT.

V gene TRBV19 combines with J gene TRBJ1-5; the match to TRBD1 covers 9 bases. V shed 7 bases, J shed 3 bases, and the junction held 22 bases outside the gene matches. Looked up from germline, CDR1 is LNHDA and CDR2 is SQIVND (reference sequence). The CDR3 totals 20 residues. CDR3 protein: CASNPYRWGQGGTTNQPQHF. CDR3 DNA: TGTGCCAGTAACCCATACAGGTGGGGACAGGGTGGGACCACCAATCAGCCCCAGCATTTT.

DNA for the CDR3: TGTGCCAGCAGTTTGCAGCAGGGGGCCCCCTACGAGCAGTACTTC. This encodes CASSLQQGAPYEQYF. The V call is TRBV27, the J call TRBJ2-7, with 8 bases that match TRBD1. The trim removed 3 bases at V and 2 bases at J, leaving 6 bases unmatched. Germline V gene lookup returns CDR1 MNHEY and CDR2 SMNVEV (reference sequence). This CDR3 has 15 amino acids.

This rearrangement joins TRBV5-1 to TRBJ2-2; 12 nucleotides match TRBD2. Per the germline V gene, CDR1 is SGHRS and CDR2 is YFSETQ. V lost 3 bases to trimming and J lost 4 bases; unmatched junction nucleotides: 10. The CDR3 consists of 18 residues. This CDR3 reads CASSWERTSGTFTGELFF. CDR3 sequence (DNA): TGCGCCAGCAGCTGGGAGCGGACTAGCGGGACCTTCACCGGGGAGCTGTTTTTT.

J is TRBJ1-1 and V is TRBV15, with 10 bases lining up with TRBD1. Per the germline V gene, CDR1 is LNHNV and CDR2 is YYDKDF (reference sequence). The CDR3 consists of 17 residues. The ends lost 4 bases at V and 1 base at J; junction bases unmatched: 9. The CDR3 loop is CATSKRTGGLRNTEAFF. The CDR3 region has the DNA TGTGCCACCAGCAAGCGGACAGGGGGGCTGAGGAACACTGAAGCTTTCTTT.

The rearrangement links TRBV7-9 to TRBJ2-7, with D perhaps matching TRBD2 (6 bases). CDR3 length: 14 amino acids. V shed 3 bases and J shed 2 bases, with 11 bases lying between them. In germline, CDR1 is SEHNR, CDR2 FQNEAQ (reference sequence). CDR3 DNA: TGTGCCAGCAGCTTCGGGACTGTCCCCTACGAGCAGTACTTC. This encodes CASSFGTVPYEQYF.

The J gene is TRBJ2-2, the V gene TRBV19; TRBD1 aligns across 9 bases. Germline V lookup: CDR1 LNHDA, CDR2 SQIVND (reference sequence). The CDR3 covers 15 residues. J lost 6 bases, V lost 6 bases, and 8 bases had no gene match. The chain's CDR3 is CASRPTGGAPGELFF. The CDR3 DNA follows: TGTGCCAGTAGACCTACAGGGGGCGCGCCCGGGGAGCTGTTTTTT. The variable domain in full, with the rest retrieved from reference TRBV19 and TRBJ2-2, is DGGITQSPKYLFRKEGQNVTLSCEQNLNHDAMYWYRQDPGQGLRLIYYSQIVNDFQKGDIAEGYSVSREKKESFPLTVTSAQKNPTAFYLCASRPTGGAPGELFFGEGSRLTVL.

The V gene is TRBV28, the J gene TRBJ1-4; no clear D. Germline CDR1 and CDR2: MDHEN and SYDVKM. Trimming removed 11 bases at V and 8 bases at J, with 18 bases between. This CDR3 has 13 amino acids. Here the CDR3 reads CASRLPGREKLFF. CDR3 bases: TGTGCCTCCCGACTCCCTGGTAGGGAAAAACTGTTTTTT.

V is TRBV28 and J is TRBJ2-2; D is undetermined. Per the germline V gene, CDR1 is MDHEN and CDR2 is SYDVKM. The CDR3 has 17 amino acids. With 6 bases removed from V and 0 bases from J, the gap between germline ends came to 17 bases. CDR3 sequence (DNA): TGTGCCAGCAGACTCGGTAGAAGCCCCGCGAACACCGGGGAGCTGTTTTTT. Translation gives CASRLGRSPANTGELFF.

J is TRBJ2-5 and V is TRBV4-1, with TRBD2 matching 8 bases. Germline CDR1 reads MGHRA; CDR2 reads YSYEKL. The V gene end was trimmed by 1 base and the J gene end by 4 bases; junction bases not matched to a gene: 8. The CDR3 consists of 16 residues. The CDR3 bases are TGCGCCAGCAGCCAAGGGACTAGCTACCGGGCAGAGACCCAGTACTTC. It translates to CASSQGTSYRAETQYF.

The chain joins TRBV5-4 to TRBJ2-7, with TRBD2 identical over 7 bases. Germline-derived CDR1 and CDR2 are SGHNT and YYREEE (reference sequence). With 4 bases clipped from V and 3 bases from J, the junction kept 10 bases outside the gene matches. The CDR3 has 15 amino acids. The CDR3 spells CASSPDGGLGYEQYF. The CDR3 bases are TGTGCCAGCAGCCCGGACGGGGGGTTGGGCTACGAGCAGTACTTC.

This clone has more than one count but fewer than ten. The V and J genes are TRBV19 and TRBJ1-5; no firm D call. The CDR3 has 10 residues. Germline CDR1 reads LNHDA; CDR2 reads SQIVND (reference sequence). V was trimmed by 8 bases and J by 9 bases, leaving 8 bases between them. CDR3 region: CASGLGPQHF. CDR3 DNA: TGTGCCAGTGGCCTTGGGCCCCAGCATTTT.

V usage is TRBV5-1 and J usage is TRBJ1-2, with TRBD1 matching over 9 bases. V shed 4 bases, J shed 2 bases, and the junction held 3 bases outside the gene matches. The CDR3 has 14 amino acids. Per the germline V gene, CDR1 is SGHRS and CDR2 is YFSETQ. For the CDR3, the DNA is TGCGCCAGCAGCCCGGGACAGGGCAACTATGGCTACACCTTC. It yields the protein CASSPGQGNYGYTF. Based on the CDR3 plus reference TRBV5-1 and TRBJ1-2, the full variable domain is KAGVTQTPRYLIKTRGQQVTLSCSPISGHRSVSWYQQTPGQGLQFLFEYFSETQRNKGNFPGRFSGRQFSNSRSEMNVSTLELGDSALYLCASSPGQGNYGYTFGSGTRLTVV.

This chain joins TRBV7-9 and TRBJ2-1; 7 bases agree with TRBD2. Per germline, CDR1 SEHNR and CDR2 FQNEAQ (reference sequence). J gave up 0 bases and V 3 bases, and 5 bases lay outside the gene matches. The CDR3 has 16 residues. The CDR3 DNA reads TGTGCCAGCAGCTTCGGACTAGGCAGCTCCTACAATGAGCAGTTCTTC. Translated, it gives CASSFGLGSSYNEQFF.

This clone was recorded once. This chain connects TRBV10-3 to TRBJ2-5; unclear D gene. The CDR3 has 15 residues. Germline-derived CDR1 and CDR2 are ENHRY and SYGVKD. Trimming stripped 11 bases from V and 0 bases from J, with 19 bases between. CDR3 sequence reads: CALAELRLYQETQYF. For the CDR3, the DNA is TGTGCCCTCGCCGAGCTGCGGCTGTACCAAGAGACCCAGTACTTC.

Comments on this clone: Relative to the germline gene, one junction end is altered; a read error may explain this. The J gene is TRBJ1-2, the V gene TRBV6-5; D not certain. Germline V gene lookup returns CDR1 MNHEY and CDR2 SVGAGI. The CDR3 has 16 amino acids. The CDR3 reads CASSYGVRSTNYGYPF. Here the CDR3 DNA reads TGTGCCAGCAGTTACGGTGTGAGATCCACTAACTATGGCTACCCCTTC.

This rearrangement joins TRBV28 to TRBJ2-3, with D tentatively TRBD1 (6 bases). This CDR3 has 12 residues. Trimming took 7 bases from V and 6 from J, leaving 11 bases between them. Germline CDR1 and CDR2: MDHEN and SYDVKM. CDR3 in amino acids: CASTGASDTQYF. The CDR3 coding sequence is TGTGCCAGCACAGGGGCATCCGATACGCAGTATTTT.

The rearrangement joins TRBV5-5 to TRBJ1-1; D might be TRBD1 (5 bases). From germline, CDR1 is SGHKS and CDR2 YYEKEE (reference sequence). The CDR3 totals 14 residues. The V end lost 4 bases, the J end lost 4 bases, and 14 bases lay between the germline ends. The CDR3 region has the DNA TGTGCCAGCAGCGTACCGGGGGGGGTCACTGAAGCTTTCTTT. It encodes CASSVPGGVTEAFF.

The chain combines TRBV7-6 with TRBJ2-3; no firm D call. This CDR3 region has 14 residues. Trimming cost V 1 base and J 6 bases, with 11 bases left between them. CDR1 is SGHVS and CDR2 is FNYEAQ in the germline V gene. As DNA, the CDR3 is TGTGCCAGCAGCTTAGGTCTGTCTTTCGATACGCAGTATTTT. This sequence encodes CASSLGLSFDTQYF.

The V gene is TRBV19, the J gene TRBJ2-3; perhaps TRBD1 as D (5 bases). Germline CDR1 and CDR2: LNHDA and SQIVND (reference sequence). This CDR3 contains 14 residues. With 8 bases removed from V and 0 bases from J, the gap between germline ends came to 12 bases. CDR3 sequence (DNA): TGTGCCAGTTCCCGCGACAGTAGCACAGATACGCAGTATTTT. Protein: CASSRDSSTDTQYF.

This clone was counted a single time. J is TRBJ2-2 and V is TRBV28; TRBD1 matches at 7 bases. Germline trimming cut 3 bases from V and 0 bases from J; bases unmatched to any gene: 7. The CDR3 contains 17 residues. From germline, CDR1 is MDHEN and CDR2 SYDVKM. The CDR3: CASSFPRDRANTGELFF. The CDR3 DNA follows: TGTGCCAGCAGTTTCCCTCGGGACAGAGCGAACACCGGGGAGCTGTTTTTT.

This clone showed up just a few times. The junction differs from germline at one of its ends, possibly a read error. The chain couples TRBV2 to TRBJ1-5; 7 bases line up with TRBD1. CDR1 and CDR2 (germline): SNHLY, FYNNEI. This CDR3 spans 14 amino acids. The CDR3: CASTEQGPYEPQHF. The CDR3 region has the DNA TGTGCCAGCACTGAACAGGGGCCCTATGAGCCCCAGCATTTT.

This chain links TRBV18 with TRBJ2-7; possible D gene TRBD1, 6 bases. The CDR3 has 13 amino acids. V lost 3 bases, J lost 5 bases, and 11 bases lay in between. Germline assignment: CDR1 KGHSH and CDR2 LQKENI. CDR3 in amino acids: CASSPFTGHEQYF. The DNA of the CDR3 is TGTGCCAGCTCACCGTTCACAGGGCACGAGCAGTACTTC.

This chain joins TRBV7-8 and TRBJ2-7, with D unresolved. The CDR3 is made up of 14 amino acids. The germline V and J ends were trimmed by 0 bases and 3 bases, with 9 bases remaining between them. Germline V gene data show CDR1 as SGHVS and CDR2 as FQNEAQ. CDR3 DNA sequence: TGTGCCAGCAGCTTAGCGAACGGGTACTACGAGCAGTACTTC. Translation: CASSLANGYYEQYF. The complete variable domain, with remaining parts taken from reference TRBV7-8 and TRBJ2-7, reads GAGVSQSPRYKVAKRGQDVALRCDPISGHVSLFWYQQALGQGPEFLTYFQNEAQLDKSGLPSDRFFAERPEGSVSTLKIQRTQQEDSAVYLCASSLANGYYEQYFGPGTRLTVT.

This clone is a singleton in its sample. The chain employs TRBV4-2 and TRBJ2-1, with D maybe TRBD1 (5 bases). CDR3 length: 16 residues. Trimming took 0 bases from V and 9 from J, leaving 18 bases between them. Germline loops: CDR1 LGHNA, CDR2 YNFKEQ. The CDR3 sequence is CASSQDLNKGKGEQFF. CDR3 in DNA: TGTGCCAGCAGCCAAGATTTGAACAAGGGGAAGGGTGAGCAGTTCTTC.